Below are 2 T cell receptor beta chains sequenced from a single sample in a study of blood T cell repertoires in COVID-19. Repertoires were generated with immunoSEQ multiplex PCR, while TCRdb's copy carries only in-frame clones and drops some. Here the sample spans approximately 330,000 clones, roughly 86% being singletons. Source material: peripheral blood. Source of these receptors: a man aged 25 to 45 with COVID-19, enrolled during active disease.

This clone showed up just once. The chain couples TRBV2 to TRBJ2-5; 9 bases map to TRBD2. The CDR3 is made up of 19 amino acids. Trimming removed 2 bases from V and 3 bases from J; junction bases left unmatched: 16. Germline CDR1 SNHLY, CDR2 FYNNEI. The CDR3 loop is CASSEPLFPGASGKETQYF. The CDR3, as DNA: TGTGCCAGCAGTGAACCTTTGTTCCCAGGGGCTAGCGGGAAAGAGACCCAGTACTTC.

The CDR3 DNA reads TGTGCCAGCAGCTCCCGACAGCCCTATAATTCACCCCTCCACTTT. It yields the protein CASSSRQPYNSPLHF. The V gene is TRBV7-2, the J gene TRBJ1-6, with TRBD1 as a possible D gene (5 bases). V shed 4 bases and J shed 2 bases, with 9 bases lying between them. The CDR3 runs to 15 residues. Germline CDR1 and CDR2: SGHTA and FQGNSA.